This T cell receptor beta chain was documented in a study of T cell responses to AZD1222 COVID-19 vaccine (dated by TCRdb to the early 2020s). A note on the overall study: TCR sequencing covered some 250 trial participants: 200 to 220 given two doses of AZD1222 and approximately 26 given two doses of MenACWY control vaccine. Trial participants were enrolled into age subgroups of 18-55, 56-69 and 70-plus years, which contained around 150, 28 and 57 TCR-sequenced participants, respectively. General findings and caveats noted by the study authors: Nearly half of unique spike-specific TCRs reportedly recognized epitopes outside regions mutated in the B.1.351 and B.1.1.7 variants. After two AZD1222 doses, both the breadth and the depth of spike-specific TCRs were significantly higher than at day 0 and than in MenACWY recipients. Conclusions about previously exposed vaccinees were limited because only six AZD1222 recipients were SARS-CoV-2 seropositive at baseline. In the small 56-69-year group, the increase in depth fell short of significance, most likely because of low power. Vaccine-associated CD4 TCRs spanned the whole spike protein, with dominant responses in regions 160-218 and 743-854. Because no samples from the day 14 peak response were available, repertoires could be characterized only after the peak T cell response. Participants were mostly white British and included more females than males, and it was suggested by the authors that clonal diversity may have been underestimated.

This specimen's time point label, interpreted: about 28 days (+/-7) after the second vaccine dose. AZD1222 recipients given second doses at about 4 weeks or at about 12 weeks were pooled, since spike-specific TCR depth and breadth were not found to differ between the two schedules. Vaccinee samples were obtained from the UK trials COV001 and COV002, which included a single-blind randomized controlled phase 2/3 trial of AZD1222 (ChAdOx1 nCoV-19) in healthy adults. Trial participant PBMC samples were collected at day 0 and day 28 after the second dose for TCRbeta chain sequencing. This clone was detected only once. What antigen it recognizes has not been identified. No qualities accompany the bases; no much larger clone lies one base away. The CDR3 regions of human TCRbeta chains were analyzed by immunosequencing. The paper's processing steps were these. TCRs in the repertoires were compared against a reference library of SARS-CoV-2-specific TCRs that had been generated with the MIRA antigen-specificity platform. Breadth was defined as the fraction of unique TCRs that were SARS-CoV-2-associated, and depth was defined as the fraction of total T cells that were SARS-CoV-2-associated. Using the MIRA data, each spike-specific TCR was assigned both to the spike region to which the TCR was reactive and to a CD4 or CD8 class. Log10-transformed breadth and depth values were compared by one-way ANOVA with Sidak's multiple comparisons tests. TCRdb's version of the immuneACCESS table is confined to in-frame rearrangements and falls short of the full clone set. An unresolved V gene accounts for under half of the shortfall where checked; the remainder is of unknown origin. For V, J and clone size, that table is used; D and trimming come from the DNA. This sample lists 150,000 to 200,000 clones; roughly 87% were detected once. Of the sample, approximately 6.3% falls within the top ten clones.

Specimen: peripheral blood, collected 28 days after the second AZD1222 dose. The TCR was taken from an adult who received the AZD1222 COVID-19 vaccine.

Here is the DNA: TGTGCCAGCAGTATTCTAGCGGGGGGGCGCCACACCGGGGAGCTGTTTTTT. This gives the protein CASSILAGGRHTGELFF. The chain is made from TRBV28 and TRBJ2-2, with 12 bases aligning to TRBD2. V has 5 bases trimmed and J has 3 bases trimmed; junction bases matching no gene number 7. According to the germline V gene, CDR1 reads MDHEN and CDR2 reads SYDVKM. The CDR3 starts with the cysteine, ends with the phenylalanine, and has 17 residues. Only the CDR3 DNA is retained, 51 bases long and in frame from the first base.